The 29 T cell receptor beta chains reported below all come from one sample, sequenced in a study of T cells in Graves' hyperthyroidism and ophthalmopathy. There were TCR beta CDR3 regions amplified from RNA transcripts. TCR CDR3 regions were first amplified by RT-PCR with HTBI primers. MiXCR, applied by TCRdb to the multiplex PCR reads, yields one record per CDR3 protein. The table has hundreds of thousands of distinct CDR3 sequences, roughly 37% seen once. The specimen was blood. The receptors here all came from a man aged 18-30 years with Graves' hyperthyroidism.

The CDR3 here is CASSPSGTGSCEQYF. The CDR3 DNA sequence: TGTGCCAGCAGCCCAAGCGGGACAGGGAGCTGCGAGCAGTACTTC. The chain uses TRBV25-1 and TRBJ2-7, with TRBD1 identical over 9 bases. The CDR3 extends over 15 amino acids. Germline V gene data show CDR1 as MGHDK and CDR2 as SYGVNS. The V and J ends lost 6 bases and 6 bases, in that order; junction bases with no gene match: 12.

The V call is TRBV19, the J call TRBJ1-1, with D perhaps matching TRBD1 (6 bases). There are 18 residues in the CDR3. Trimming stripped 2 bases from V and 1 base from J, with 20 bases between. Looked up from germline, CDR1 is LNHDA and CDR2 is SQIVND (reference sequence). CDR3 sequence (DNA): TGTGCCAGTAGTATAATCCCAGGGGCGGTTGGGACGAACACTGAAGCTTTCTTT. It codes for CASSIIPGAVGTNTEAFF.

The J gene is TRBJ2-5, the V gene TRBV20-1; D is tentatively TRBD1 or TRBD2 (7 bases each). Germline CDR1 is DFQATT and CDR2 is SNEGSKA (reference sequence). V was clipped by 6 bases and J by 3 bases, with 17 bases between them. The CDR3 length is 14 residues. Here the CDR3 DNA reads TGCAGTGCACGTGAACAGGGGAGGGAAGAGACCCAGTACTTC. The encoded protein is CSAREQGREETQYF.

This clonotype occurred many times. V usage is TRBV2 and J usage is TRBJ2-2; D is uncertain. Germline lookup yields CDR1 SNHLY and CDR2 FYNNEI. V dropped 6 bases and J dropped 6 bases, with 11 bases sitting between them. CDR3 size: 13 residues. For the CDR3, the DNA is TGTGCCAGCAGCCTGCTTGGCTCCGGGGAGCTGTTTTTT. Protein product: CASSLLGSGELFF.

This chain uses TRBV9 with TRBJ2-3, with TRBD2 matching over 10 bases. The J segment lost 6 bases and the V segment lost 0 bases, leaving 10 bases of the junction unmatched. The CDR3 contains 17 residues. The germline V gene has CDR1 SGDLS and CDR2 YYNGEE. Here the CDR3 DNA reads TGTGCCAGCAGCGTAGAGGGACAGCGGGGGGGCTACGATACGCAGTATTTT. This translates into CASSVEGQRGGYDTQYF.

V usage is TRBV29-1 and J usage is TRBJ1-2; 7 bases are a match to TRBD1. Germline lookup yields CDR1 SQVTM and CDR2 ANQGSEA. The V and J ends lost 7 bases and 4 bases, in that order; junction bases with no gene match: 3. The CDR3 has 11 residues. Written as DNA, the CDR3 is TGCAGCGGGGGACAGCGCTATGGCTACACCTTC. This sequence encodes CSGGQRYGYTF. The whole variable domain, filled in from reference TRBV29-1 and TRBJ1-2, reads SAVISQKPSRDICQRGTSLTIQCQVDSQVTMMFWYRQQPGQSLTLIATANQGSEATYESGFVIDKFPISRPNLTFSTLTVSNMSPEDSSIYLCSGGQRYGYTFGSGTRLTVV.

This chain connects TRBV2 to TRBJ2-7; D unresolved. V was clipped by 5 bases and J by 4 bases, with 15 bases between them. Germline lookup yields CDR1 SNHLY and CDR2 FYNNEI. The CDR3 spans 14 residues. The CDR3 spells CASSSPSTGYEQYF. The DNA of the CDR3 is TGTGCCAGCAGTTCCCCCTCGACTGGTTACGAGCAGTACTTC.

The chain links TRBV25-1 to TRBJ1-5; D is ambiguous. Germline-derived CDR1 and CDR2 are MGHDK and SYGVNS. The V and J ends lost 7 bases and 7 bases respectively, with 14 bases between them. The CDR3 spans 13 residues. CDR3 protein: CASMVGGLQPQHF. The CDR3, as DNA: TGTGCCAGCATGGTGGGAGGGTTACAGCCCCAGCATTTT.

This clonotype has more than one count but fewer than ten. V is TRBV7-3 and J is TRBJ1-5; possible D gene TRBD1, 5 bases. Germline CDR1 reads SGHTA; CDR2 reads FQGTGA. V dropped 10 bases and J dropped 3 bases, with 34 bases sitting between them. The CDR3 is 20 amino acids. CDR3 nucleotides: TGTGCCATCTTTACCTTTCTTTCCGGACCGAGAAGGGGTTACAATCAGCCCCAGCATTTT. It translates to CAIFTFLSGPRRGYNQPQHF.

Remarks on this clonotype: One base away lies a much larger clone, so this may be a sequencing read error. The chain couples TRBV15 to TRBJ1-2; D unclear. In germline, CDR1 is LNHNV, CDR2 YYDKDF (reference sequence). This CDR3 comprises 14 residues. Trimming took off 0 bases at V and 8 bases at J, with 13 bases between the two ends. The CDR3 coding sequence is TGTGCCACCAGCAGAGATGACGGTATTGAGGGCTACACCTTC. Translation: CATSRDDGIEGYTF. The entire variable domain, with the rest obtained from reference TRBV15 and TRBJ1-2, is as follows: DAMVIQNPRYQVTQFGKPVTLSCSQTLNHNVMYWYQQKSSQAPKLLFHYYDKDFNNEADTPDNFQSRRPNTSFCFLDIRSPGLGDTAMYLCATSRDDGIEGYTFGSGTRLTVV.

In this sample, this clonotype turned up a few times. The chain combines TRBV18 with TRBJ2-7; D is possibly TRBD1 (5 bases). Germline V gives CDR1 KGHSH, CDR2 LQKENI. The ends were cut back, 5 bases at V and 5 bases at J, with 13 bases in the middle. The CDR3 is 13 amino acids. The CDR3 reads CASSTPRVHEQYF. The CDR3 DNA follows: TGTGCCAGCTCAACCCCCAGGGTCCACGAGCAGTACTTC.

Concerning this clonotype: One base away lies a much larger clone, so this may be a sequencing read error. The rearrangement joins TRBV7-9 to TRBJ2-7, with D possibly being TRBD2 (5 bases). CDR1 SEHNR and CDR2 FQNEAQ come from the germline V gene (reference sequence). Trimming shortened V by 5 bases and J by 7 bases, and 15 bases separated the two germline ends. The CDR3 length is 13 residues. The CDR3 bases are TGTGCCAGCAGCCTCCCTCTCTCGGGGGAGCAGTACTTC. Its protein is CASSLPLSGEQYF. Filled out from reference TRBV7-9 and TRBJ2-7, the complete variable domain reads DTGVSQNPRHKITKRGQNVTFRCDPISEHNRLYWYRQTLGQGPEFLTYFQNEAQLEKSRLLSDRFSAERPKGSFSTLEIQRTEQGDSAMYLCASSLPLSGEQYFGPGTRLTVT.

The table lists this clonotype with many counts. The chain links TRBV29-1 to TRBJ2-7, with D perhaps TRBD1 (6 bases). The ends were cut back, 6 bases at V and 6 bases at J, with 15 bases in the middle. This CDR3 has 12 residues. The germline V gene encodes CDR1 SQVTM and CDR2 ANQGSEA. The chain's CDR3 is CSVQTGPLEQYF. DNA of the CDR3: TGCAGCGTCCAGACAGGTCCTCTCGAGCAGTACTTC.

This clonotype was recorded a few times. The rearrangement links TRBV7-9 to TRBJ2-5, with 9 positions matching TRBD2. This CDR3 has 16 residues. Germline-derived CDR1 and CDR2 are SEHNR and FQNEAQ (reference sequence). Losses at the gene ends were 0 bases for V and 5 bases for J; bases not matched to a gene: 7. The CDR3 DNA reads as TGTGCCAGCAGCTTAGCGGCGGGGGGGCCAGTTGAGACCCAGTACTTC. Residues: CASSLAAGGPVETQYF.

V is TRBV7-2 and J is TRBJ2-6, with TRBD1 matching 8 bases. J was trimmed by 0 bases and V by 5 bases; bases with no gene match: 9. The CDR3 runs 18 residues. Per germline, CDR1 SGHTA and CDR2 FQGNSA. CDR3 amino acids: CASSPQGTGYSGANVLTF. CDR3 DNA: TGTGCCAGCAGCCCACAAGGGACAGGTTACTCTGGGGCCAACGTCCTGACTTTC.

This chain links TRBV20-1 with TRBJ1-2; 8 nucleotides agree with TRBD1. The CDR3 covers 13 residues. The V gene end was trimmed by 1 base and the J gene end by 4 bases; junction bases not matched to a gene: 2. Germline lookup yields CDR1 DFQATT and CDR2 SNEGSKA (reference sequence). The chain's CDR3 is CSARAGGLYGYTF. CDR3 nucleotide sequence: TGCAGTGCTAGAGCAGGGGGCCTCTATGGCTACACCTTC.

The chain links TRBV4-1 to TRBJ1-1; TRBD1 might be the D (5 bases). The germline CDR1 and CDR2 sequences are MGHRA and YSYEKL. Deletions cut 4 bases from V and 4 bases from J, with 16 bases between. The CDR3 is made up of 15 amino acids. The DNA of the CDR3 is TGCGCCAGCAGCCTCGGGGAAGGGGAGCCCACTGAAGCTTTCTTT. Translated, it gives CASSLGEGEPTEAFF.

For this clonotype: A much more abundant neighbour one base away suggests this may be a read error. The chain recombines TRBV29-1 with TRBJ2-7, with a weak D call TRBD2 (5 bases). Germline CDR1 and CDR2: SQVTM and ANQGSEA. The V gene lost 4 bases and the J gene lost 2 bases, with 9 bases spanning the gap. The CDR3 length is 12 residues. Here the CDR3 DNA reads TGCAGCGTTGCTAGCAGACCCTACGAGCAGTACTTC. Protein: CSVASRPYEQYF.

The rearrangement links TRBV29-1 to TRBJ1-2; no definite D call. Germline CDR1 and CDR2: SQVTM and ANQGSEA. This CDR3 has 9 residues. V lost 7 bases to trimming and J lost 8 bases, with 8 bases between them. The CDR3 region has the DNA TGCAGCGCCCTCCGGGGCTACACCTTC. Its translation: CSALRGYTF.

The chain has TRBV29-1 and TRBJ2-3, with 7 bases that match TRBD2. The CDR3 sequence is 18 residues long. Trimming cost V 2 bases and J 3 bases; bases outside gene matches: 17. The germline V gene encodes CDR1 SQVTM and CDR2 ANQGSEA. The CDR3 here is CSVERWLTSSVWTDTQYF. CDR3 DNA: TGCAGCGTTGAAAGGTGGCTGACTAGCTCCGTTTGGACAGATACGCAGTATTTT.

The chain employs TRBV5-1 and TRBJ1-1; unclear D gene. The V gene lost 5 bases and the J gene lost 1 base, with 12 bases spanning the gap. Germline values: CDR1 SGHRS, CDR2 YFSETQ. This CDR3 is built from 14 residues. The CDR3 here is CASSSSGQNTEAFF. Here the CDR3 DNA reads TGCGCCAGCAGTTCCTCTGGCCAGAACACTGAAGCTTTCTTT.

This clonotype came up a few times. The rearrangement uses TRBV5-8 and TRBJ1-5, with D uncertain. Trimming removed 2 bases at V and 1 base at J, with 13 bases between. CDR1 and CDR2 from the germline V gene are SGHTS and YDEGEE. This CDR3 comprises 16 residues. The chain's CDR3 is CASSLMGGSSNQPQHF. The CDR3, as DNA: TGTGCCAGCAGCTTAATGGGAGGTTCAAGCAATCAGCCCCAGCATTTT.

CDR3 amino acids: CASSQDWDSHLYGYTF. In DNA form, the CDR3 reads TGCGCCAGCAGCCAAGATTGGGATTCCCACCTCTATGGCTACACCTTC. The genes are TRBV4-1 and TRBJ1-2; D gene ambiguous. The CDR3 sequence is 16 residues long. Trimming cost V 0 bases and J 4 bases, with 15 bases left between them. The germline CDR1 and CDR2 sequences are MGHRA and YSYEKL.

This chain's CDR3 is CASSISRDSYEQYF. In DNA, the CDR3 is TGTGCCAGCAGCATAAGCCGGGACAGCTACGAGCAGTACTTC. The chain links TRBV3-1 to TRBJ2-7, with 7 bases that match TRBD1. Germline lookup yields CDR1 LGHDT and CDR2 YNNKEL (reference sequence). V dropped 5 bases and J dropped 3; count of bases not matched to a gene: 7. This CDR3 comprises 14 residues.

The chain combines TRBV15 with TRBJ1-2; no reliable D call. With 8 bases removed from V and 0 bases from J, the gap between germline ends came to 7 bases. Germline V gives CDR1 LNHNV, CDR2 YYDKDF (reference sequence). The CDR3 is 12 amino acids. CDR3 DNA sequence: TGTGCCACCTTCGGACCTAACTATGGCTACACCTTC. Protein product: CATFGPNYGYTF.

The gene calls are TRBV12-3 or TRBV12-4 and TRBJ1-4; maybe TRBD1 (6 bases). The CDR3 loop spans 14 amino acids. Trimming left V 6 bases short and J 5 bases short, with 13 bases between. The CDR3 loop is CASRPQGRNEKLFF. Written as DNA, the CDR3 is TGTGCCAGCAGGCCGCAGGGGAGAAATGAAAAACTGTTTTTT.

The chain is built from TRBV9 and TRBJ2-2, with 10 bases aligning to TRBD2. Unmatched junction bases numbered 5, after V lost 3 bases and J lost 6 bases. The CDR3 extends over 15 amino acids. Germline V gene lookup returns CDR1 SGDLS and CDR2 YYNGEE. CDR3 sequence: CASSASGSIPGELFF. CDR3 nucleotides: TGTGCCAGCAGCGCTAGCGGGAGTATCCCCGGGGAGCTGTTTTTT.

The table lists this clonotype with a few counts. V usage is TRBV7-9 and J usage is TRBJ2-5; TRBD1 aligns across 10 bases. This CDR3 contains 15 residues. J was trimmed by 5 bases and V by 5 bases; bases with no gene match: 8. Per the germline V gene, CDR1 is SEHNR and CDR2 is FQNEAQ (reference sequence). The DNA for the CDR3 is TGTGCCAGCAGCCCTTCCCCGACAGGGGGCGAGACCCAGTACTTC. It specifies CASSPSPTGGETQYF.

Remarks on this clonotype: Since a much larger clone is just one base distant, this may be a read error. The rearrangement uses TRBV29-1 and TRBJ2-5; the match to TRBD2 covers 7 bases. After removal of 7 bases from V and 3 bases from J, the junction contained 5 bases not matched to a gene. Germline CDR1 reads SQVTM; CDR2 reads ANQGSEA. This CDR3 has 12 amino acids. The CDR3 region is CSARGVEETQYF. CDR3 bases: TGCAGCGCTCGGGGGGTCGAAGAGACCCAGTACTTC. Using reference TRBV29-1 and TRBJ2-5 for the parts outside the CDR3, the full variable domain is SAVISQKPSRDICQRGTSLTIQCQVDSQVTMMFWYRQQPGQSLTLIATANQGSEATYESGFVIDKFPISRPNLTFSTLTVSNMSPEDSSIYLCSARGVEETQYFGPGTRLLVL.